This T cell receptor beta chain is from a study of human T cells and chemical hapten exposure (dated by TCRdb to the early 2020s). General notes on the study: For sensitization, 2% DPC in acetone was applied to a roughly 2 cm by roughly 2 cm area of upper inner arm skin. Patients additionally received weekly therapeutic DPC doses to the scalp throughout the roughly 24-week study period. Patch testing was performed on the upper back with Finn chambers containing 0.01% DPC, and the patch tests were scored after 6 days according to International Contact Dermatitis Research Group standards. Most of the patients in the cohort were female, and the cohort covered alopecia areata with under or over 50% scalp involvement, alopecia totalis and alopecia universalis. Libraries were combined into a pool for sequencing, and differences in TCR yield between samples came mainly from small differences in library volumes within the pool. Peripheral blood TCR repertoire changes were tracked in vivo in alopecia patients during primary and secondary sensitization to the hapten diphenylcyclopropenone (DPC). Blood was sampled from patients pre-sensitization (week 0) and at 2, 6 and about 24 weeks after DPC sensitization. For TCR sequencing, blood came from 25 to 35 alopecia patients at anywhere from one to four time points (pre-sensitization, 2, 6 and 24 weeks). Findings and caveats that apply to the study as a whole: Repeated subsampling changed both the strength of the expansion versus patch-test correlation and the threshold at which the correlation became significant. No change with DPC sensitization was found in the number of TCRs above 1 in 1000 frequency, and no evidence of global repertoire structure alterations was found. Alopecia, a presumed autoimmune disease, was present in all patients, so the immune response of the patients might differ from that of healthy individuals. Patch test score correlated positively with the number of PT1 expanded TCRs, reaching significance at thresholds 8, 16 and 32 but not at 4. Significantly more large CDR3 similarity clusters were formed by expanded TCRs than by pre-sensitization or healthy control sets, consistent with antigen-driven responses.

Library generation was performed with RACE. The data were produced on a NextSeq 500. During library preparation, unique molecular identifiers were attached to individual cDNA molecules so that TCRs could be counted in a quantitative, reproducible way. Both TCR alpha and TCR beta chains were sequenced from each blood RNA sample. In the original analysis: A median of roughly 98,000 TCRs per sample was observed, with a range of roughly 20,000 to 750,000. V, J and CDR3 annotation of the TCR reads was carried out using the Decombinator software suite. For the PS versus PT1 abundance plots, all samples were subsampled to the same number of TCRs (28,000). Expanded TCRs were defined as absent before sensitization and observed at least eight times at the 2-week time point. The public reads were run again by TCRdb, first through fastp at Q25 and then through MiXCR, and only productive beta chains were kept. CDR3 protein sequences are deduplicated, and each keeps its most common genes and DNA. The V and J calls and clone size come from TCRdb's table, not from the authors' own analysis. A total of 150,000 to 200,000 distinct CDR3 sequences appear in this sample, around a quarter of them only once. The ten largest clones add up to approximately 2.5% of the sample.

The label giving this sample's time point can be read as: patch test 3, about 24 weeks after DPC sensitization. What this sample's treatment or condition label stands for: therapeutic diphenylcyclopropenone sensitization with weekly scalp DPC. At each patch-test visit, blood was drawn before the patch test was applied. To be eligible, patients had to be aged 18 to 70, diagnosed with alopecia and judged suitable for DPC therapy, while pregnant patients were excluded. Unfractionated whole blood was collected in Tempus Blood RNA tubes, and total RNA was extracted from that blood. Details on this clonotype: Its antigen is currently not known. Qualities for individual bases were not recorded, and no much larger clone is one base off.

Taken from cysteine to phenylalanine, the CDR3 has 14 residues. The entry retains the CDR3 DNA only, 42 bases that are in frame from base 1. Trimming accounts for 0 bases at V and 7 bases at J, while the number of junction bases matched to no gene is 2. The germline V gene encodes CDR1 SGHRS and CDR2 YFSETQ. The receptor was isolated from a woman aged 40-49 years with alopecia areata. Some clones in this sample may be carry-over from other donors' samples. The sequencing used whole blood, collected in connection with sensitization to the hapten diphenylcyclopropenone (DPC). Rearrangement joined TRBV5-1 to TRBJ2-1, with 9 middle bases fitting TRBD2. The DNA reads as follows: TGCGCCAGCAGCTTGGCCGGACTAGCGAATGAGCAGTTCTTC. Translated, it gives CASSLAGLANEQFF. This CDR3, with the reference TRBV5-1 and TRBJ2-1 proteins standing in past its ends, gives the full variable domain KAGVTQTPRYLIKTRGQQVTLSCSPISGHRSVSWYQQTPGQGLQFLFEYFSETQRNKGNFPGRFSGRQFSNSRSEMNVSTLELGDSALYLCASSLAGLANEQFFGPGTRLTVL.